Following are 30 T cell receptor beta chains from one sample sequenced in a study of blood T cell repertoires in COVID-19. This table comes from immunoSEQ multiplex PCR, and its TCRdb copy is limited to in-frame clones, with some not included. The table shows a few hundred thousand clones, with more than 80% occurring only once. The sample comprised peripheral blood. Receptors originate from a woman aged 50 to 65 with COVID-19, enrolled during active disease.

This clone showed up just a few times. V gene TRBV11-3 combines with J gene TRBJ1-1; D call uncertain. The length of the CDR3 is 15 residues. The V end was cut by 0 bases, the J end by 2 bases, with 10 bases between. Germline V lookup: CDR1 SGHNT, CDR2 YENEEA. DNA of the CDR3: TGTGCCAGCAGCTTAGATATGGCTGCTAACACTGAAGCTTTCTTT. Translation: CASSLDMAANTEAFF. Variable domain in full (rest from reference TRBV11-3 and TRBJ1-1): EAGVVQSPRYKIIEKKQPVAFWCNPISGHNTLYWYLQNLGQGPELLIRYENEEAVDDSQLPKDRFSAERLKGVDSTLKIQPAELGDSAVYLCASSLDMAANTEAFFGQGTRLTVV.

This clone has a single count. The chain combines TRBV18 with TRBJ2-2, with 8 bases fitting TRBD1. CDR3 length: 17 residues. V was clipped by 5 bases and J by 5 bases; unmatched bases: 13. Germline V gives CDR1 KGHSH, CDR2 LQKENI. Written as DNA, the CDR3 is TGTGCCAGCTCATCTGTTCTCCAGGGGGCAGGGACCGGGGAGCTGTTTTTT. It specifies CASSSVLQGAGTGELFF.

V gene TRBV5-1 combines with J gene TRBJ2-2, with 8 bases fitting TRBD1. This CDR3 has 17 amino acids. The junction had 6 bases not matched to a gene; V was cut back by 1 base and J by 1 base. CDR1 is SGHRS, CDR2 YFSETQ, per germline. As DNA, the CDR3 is TGCGCCAGCAGCTTGCGAACCGGGACAGGGAACACCGGGGAGCTGTTTTTT. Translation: CASSLRTGTGNTGELFF.

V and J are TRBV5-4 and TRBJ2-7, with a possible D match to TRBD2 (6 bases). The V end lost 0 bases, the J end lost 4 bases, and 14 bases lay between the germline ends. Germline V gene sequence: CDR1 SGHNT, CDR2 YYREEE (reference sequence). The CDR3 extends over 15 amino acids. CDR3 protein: CASSLGGRIVYEQYF. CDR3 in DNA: TGTGCCAGCAGCTTGGGGGGGAGGATCGTATACGAGCAGTACTTC.

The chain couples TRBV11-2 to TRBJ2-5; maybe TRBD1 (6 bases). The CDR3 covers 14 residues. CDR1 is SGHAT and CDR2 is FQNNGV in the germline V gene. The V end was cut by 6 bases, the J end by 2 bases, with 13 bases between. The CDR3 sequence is CASSTDRKQETQYF. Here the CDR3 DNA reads TGTGCCAGCAGTACCGACAGGAAACAAGAGACCCAGTACTTC.

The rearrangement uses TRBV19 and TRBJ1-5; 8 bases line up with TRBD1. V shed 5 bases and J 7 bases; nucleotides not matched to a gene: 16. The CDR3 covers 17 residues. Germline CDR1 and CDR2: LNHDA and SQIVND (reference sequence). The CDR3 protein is CASSSLSTGELRQPQHF. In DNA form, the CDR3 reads TGTGCCAGTAGTTCACTCTCGACAGGGGAGTTGCGGCAGCCCCAGCATTTT.

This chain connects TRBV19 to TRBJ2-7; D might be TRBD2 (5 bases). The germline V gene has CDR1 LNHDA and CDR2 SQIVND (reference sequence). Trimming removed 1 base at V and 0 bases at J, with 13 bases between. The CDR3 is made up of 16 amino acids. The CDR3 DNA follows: TGTGCCAGTAGTATAGGGTCACTAGGGAGCTCCTACGAGCAGTACTTC. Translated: CASSIGSLGSSYEQYF.

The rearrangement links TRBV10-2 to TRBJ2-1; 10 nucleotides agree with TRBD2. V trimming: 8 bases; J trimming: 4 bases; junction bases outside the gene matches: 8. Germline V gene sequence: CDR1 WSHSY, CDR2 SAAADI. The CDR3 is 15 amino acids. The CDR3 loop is CASGAGTSDYNEQFF. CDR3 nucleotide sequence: TGCGCCAGCGGTGCCGGGACTAGCGATTACAATGAGCAGTTCTTC.

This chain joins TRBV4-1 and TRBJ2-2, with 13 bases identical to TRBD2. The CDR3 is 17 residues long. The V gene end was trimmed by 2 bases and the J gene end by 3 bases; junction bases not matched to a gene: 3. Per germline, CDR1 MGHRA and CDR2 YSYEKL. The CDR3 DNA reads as TGCGCCAGCAGCCAATACGGGACTAGCGGGGACACCGGGGAGCTGTTTTTT. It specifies CASSQYGTSGDTGELFF.

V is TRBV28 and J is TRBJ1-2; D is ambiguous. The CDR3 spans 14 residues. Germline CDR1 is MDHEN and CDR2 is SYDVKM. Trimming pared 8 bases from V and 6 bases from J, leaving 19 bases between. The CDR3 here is CASLIDVNTDGYTF. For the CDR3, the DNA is TGTGCCAGCCTCATCGACGTAAACACAGATGGCTACACCTTC.

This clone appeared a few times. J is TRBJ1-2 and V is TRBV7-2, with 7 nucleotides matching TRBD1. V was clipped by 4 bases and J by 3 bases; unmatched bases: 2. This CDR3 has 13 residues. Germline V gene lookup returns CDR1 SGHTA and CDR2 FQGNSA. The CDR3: CASSSDRYYGYTF. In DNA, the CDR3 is TGTGCCAGCAGCTCGGACAGGTACTATGGCTACACCTTC.

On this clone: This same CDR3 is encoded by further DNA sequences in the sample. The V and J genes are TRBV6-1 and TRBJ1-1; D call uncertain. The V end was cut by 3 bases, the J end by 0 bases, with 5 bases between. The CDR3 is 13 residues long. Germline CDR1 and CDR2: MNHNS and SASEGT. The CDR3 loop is CASSDTLNTEAFF. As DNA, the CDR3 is TGTGCCAGCAGTGATACACTGAACACTGAAGCTTTCTTT.

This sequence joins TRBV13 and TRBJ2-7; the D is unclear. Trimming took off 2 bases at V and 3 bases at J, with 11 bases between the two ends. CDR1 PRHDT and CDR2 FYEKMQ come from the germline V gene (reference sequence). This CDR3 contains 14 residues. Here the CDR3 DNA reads TGTGCCAGCAGCTTATATCAGCCAGGCTACGAGCAGTACTTC. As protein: CASSLYQPGYEQYF.

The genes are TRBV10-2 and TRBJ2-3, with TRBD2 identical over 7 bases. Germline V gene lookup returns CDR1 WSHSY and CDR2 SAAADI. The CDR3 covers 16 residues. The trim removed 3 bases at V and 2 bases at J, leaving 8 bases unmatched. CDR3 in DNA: TGCGCCAGCAGTGATGGCGGGAGAGGGGCCACAGATACGCAGTATTTT. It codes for CASSDGGRGATDTQYF.

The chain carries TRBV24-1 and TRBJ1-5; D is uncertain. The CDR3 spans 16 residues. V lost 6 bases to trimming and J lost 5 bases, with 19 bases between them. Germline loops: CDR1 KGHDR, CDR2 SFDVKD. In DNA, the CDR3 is TGTGCCACCAGTATACAAGAGGAGGAAAGCCATCAGCCCCAGCATTTT. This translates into CATSIQEEESHQPQHF.

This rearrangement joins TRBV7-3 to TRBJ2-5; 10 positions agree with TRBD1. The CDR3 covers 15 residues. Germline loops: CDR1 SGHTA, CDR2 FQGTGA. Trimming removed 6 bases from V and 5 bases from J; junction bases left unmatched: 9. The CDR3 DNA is TGTGCCAGCAGATTGACAGGGGGCGATACGGAGACCCAGTACTTC. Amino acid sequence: CASRLTGGDTETQYF. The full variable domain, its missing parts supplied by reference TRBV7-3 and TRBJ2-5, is GAGVSQTPSNKVTEKGKYVELRCDPISGHTALYWYRQSLGQGPEFLIYFQGTGAADDSGLPNDRFFAVRPEGSVSTLKIQRTERGDSAVYLCASRLTGGDTETQYFGPGTRLLVL.

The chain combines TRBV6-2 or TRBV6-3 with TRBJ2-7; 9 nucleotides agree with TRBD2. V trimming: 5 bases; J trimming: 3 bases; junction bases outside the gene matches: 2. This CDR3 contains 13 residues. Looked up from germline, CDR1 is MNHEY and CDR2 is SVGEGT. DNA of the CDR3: TGTGCCAGCAGTAAGACTAGCGGCTACGAGCAGTACTTC. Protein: CASSKTSGYEQYF.

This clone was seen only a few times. DNA of the CDR3: TGTGCCAGTACCTCTAGACAGCCGCTCGATGGCTACACCTTC. Amino acids: CASTSRQPLDGYTF. The rearrangement links TRBV19 to TRBJ1-2; perhaps TRBD1 as D (5 bases). The V gene lost 7 bases and the J gene lost 6 bases, with 18 bases spanning the gap. CDR1 and CDR2 (germline): LNHDA, SQIVND (reference sequence). The CDR3 contains 14 residues.

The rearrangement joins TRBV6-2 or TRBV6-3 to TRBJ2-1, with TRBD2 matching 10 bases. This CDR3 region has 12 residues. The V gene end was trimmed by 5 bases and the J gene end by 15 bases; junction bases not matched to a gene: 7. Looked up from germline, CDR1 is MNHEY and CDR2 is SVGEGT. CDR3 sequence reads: CASSPSGREPFF. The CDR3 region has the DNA TGTGCCAGCAGTCCCAGCGGGAGGGAACCGTTCTTC.

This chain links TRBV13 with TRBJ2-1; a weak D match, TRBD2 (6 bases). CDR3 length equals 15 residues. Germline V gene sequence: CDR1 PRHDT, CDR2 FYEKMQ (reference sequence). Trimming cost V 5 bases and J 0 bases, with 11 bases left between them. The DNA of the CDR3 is TGTGCCAGCAGCCCGGCGGGGAGCTCCTACAATGAGCAGTTCTTC. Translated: CASSPAGSSYNEQFF.

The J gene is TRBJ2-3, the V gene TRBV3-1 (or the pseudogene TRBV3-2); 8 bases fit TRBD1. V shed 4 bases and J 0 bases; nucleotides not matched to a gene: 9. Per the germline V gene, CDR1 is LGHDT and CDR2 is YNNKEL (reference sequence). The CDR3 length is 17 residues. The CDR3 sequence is CASSPRERTGSTDTQYF. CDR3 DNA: TGTGCCAGCAGCCCAAGAGAAAGGACAGGGAGCACAGATACGCAGTATTTT.

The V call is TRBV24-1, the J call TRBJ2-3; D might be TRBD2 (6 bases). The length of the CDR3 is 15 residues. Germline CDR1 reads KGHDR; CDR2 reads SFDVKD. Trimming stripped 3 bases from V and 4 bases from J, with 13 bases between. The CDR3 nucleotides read TGTGCCACCAGTGATCCACAATCGGGGGCAGATACGCAGTATTTT. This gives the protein CATSDPQSGADTQYF.

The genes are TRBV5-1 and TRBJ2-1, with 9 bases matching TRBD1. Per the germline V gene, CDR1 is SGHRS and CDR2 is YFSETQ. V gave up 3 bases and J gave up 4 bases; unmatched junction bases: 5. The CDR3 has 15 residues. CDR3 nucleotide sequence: TGCGCCAGCAGCTCCGGGACAGGGAGATACAATGAGCAGTTCTTC. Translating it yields CASSSGTGRYNEQFF.

CDR3: CASSAGGLPYEQYF. The CDR3 nucleotides are TGTGCCAGCAGCGCGGGGGGCCTCCCCTACGAGCAGTACTTC. V and J are TRBV11-1 and TRBJ2-7; 8 nucleotides match TRBD2. This CDR3 region has 14 residues. V was clipped by 5 bases and J by 2 bases; unmatched bases: 5. Germline V gene sequence: CDR1 SGHAT, CDR2 FQDESV (reference sequence).

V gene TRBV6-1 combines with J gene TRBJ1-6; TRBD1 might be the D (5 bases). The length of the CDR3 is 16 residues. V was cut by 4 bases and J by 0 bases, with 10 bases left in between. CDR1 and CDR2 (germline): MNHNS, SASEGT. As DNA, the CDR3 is TGTGCCAGCAGTGGACAGTTAAACTCCTATAATTCACCCCTCCACTTT. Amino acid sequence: CASSGQLNSYNSPLHF.

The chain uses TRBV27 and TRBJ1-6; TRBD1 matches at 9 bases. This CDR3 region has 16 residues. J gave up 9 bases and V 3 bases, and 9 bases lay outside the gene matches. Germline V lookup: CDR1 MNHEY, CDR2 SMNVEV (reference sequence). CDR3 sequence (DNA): TGTGCCAGCAGTTTTGAACAGGGGGCGCGGGCTTCACCCCTCCACTTT. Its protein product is CASSFEQGARASPLHF.

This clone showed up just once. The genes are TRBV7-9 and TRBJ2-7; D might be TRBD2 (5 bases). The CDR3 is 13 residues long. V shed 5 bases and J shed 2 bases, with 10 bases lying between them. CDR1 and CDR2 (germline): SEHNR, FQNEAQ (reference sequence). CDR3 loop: CASSELETYEQYF. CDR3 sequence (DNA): TGTGCCAGCAGCGAACTAGAGACCTACGAGCAGTACTTC.

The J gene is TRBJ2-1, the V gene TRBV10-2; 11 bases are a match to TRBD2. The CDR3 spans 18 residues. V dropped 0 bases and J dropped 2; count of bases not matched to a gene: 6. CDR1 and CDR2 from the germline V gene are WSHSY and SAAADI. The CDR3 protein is CASSESYSGRATYNEQFF. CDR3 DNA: TGCGCCAGCAGTGAGTCGTATAGCGGGAGGGCCACCTACAATGAGCAGTTCTTC.

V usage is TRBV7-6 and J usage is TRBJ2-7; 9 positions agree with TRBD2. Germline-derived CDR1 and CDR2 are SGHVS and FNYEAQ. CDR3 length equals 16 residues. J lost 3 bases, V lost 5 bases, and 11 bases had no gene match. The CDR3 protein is CASSQSEERGDYEQYF. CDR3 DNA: TGTGCCAGCAGCCAAAGCGAAGAGCGGGGGGACTACGAGCAGTACTTC.

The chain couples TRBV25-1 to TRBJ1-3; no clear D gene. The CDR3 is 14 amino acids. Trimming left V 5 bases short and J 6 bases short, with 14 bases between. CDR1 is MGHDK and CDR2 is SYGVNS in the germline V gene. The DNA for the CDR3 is TGTGCCAGCAGTCCACGAGGTAGTGCAAACACCATATATTTT. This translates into CASSPRGSANTIYF.